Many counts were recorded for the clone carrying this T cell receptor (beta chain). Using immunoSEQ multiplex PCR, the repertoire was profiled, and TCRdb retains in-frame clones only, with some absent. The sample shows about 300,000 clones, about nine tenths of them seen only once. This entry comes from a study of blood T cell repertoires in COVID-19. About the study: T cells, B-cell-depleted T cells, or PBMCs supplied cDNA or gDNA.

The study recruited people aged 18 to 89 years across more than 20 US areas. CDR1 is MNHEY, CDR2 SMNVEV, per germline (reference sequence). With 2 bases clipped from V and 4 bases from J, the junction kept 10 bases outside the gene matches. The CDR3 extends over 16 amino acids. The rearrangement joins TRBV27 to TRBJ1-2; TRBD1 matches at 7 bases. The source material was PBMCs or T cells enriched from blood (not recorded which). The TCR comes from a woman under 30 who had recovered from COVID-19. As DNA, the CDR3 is TGTGCCAGCAGTTTAGGGGCTGAGGGGGCCCGCTATGGCTACACCTTC. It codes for CASSLGAEGARYGYTF.